The 31 T cell receptor beta chains reported below all come from one sample, sequenced in a study of cytotoxic CD8 clonotypes in ibrutinib-treated CLL. Sequencing was performed with immunoSEQ multiplex PCR; in TCRdb, only in-frame clones are kept and a portion is missing. The sample yields roughly 220,000 clones, nearly 80% seen once. The sequenced sample was PBMCs, obtained after 12 months of ibrutinib treatment. These TCRs come from a human donor with chronic lymphocytic leukemia.

The V call is TRBV29-1, the J call TRBJ1-5, with 9 bases matching TRBD1. CDR1 SQVTM and CDR2 ANQGSEA come from the germline V gene. The CDR3 loop spans 12 amino acids. V trimming: 7 bases; J trimming: 6 bases; junction bases outside the gene matches: 4. CDR3 in amino acids: CSASTGGQPQHF. In nucleotides, the CDR3 is TGCAGCGCTTCGACAGGGGGTCAGCCCCAGCATTTT.

The rearrangement links TRBV27 to TRBJ2-4; D remains unclear. The V gene lost 0 bases and the J gene lost 3 bases, with 15 bases spanning the gap. The CDR3 runs to 17 residues. From germline, CDR1 is MNHEY and CDR2 SMNVEV (reference sequence). Here the CDR3 reads CASSLSGFEVNKNIQYF. The CDR3, as DNA: TGTGCCAGCAGTTTATCTGGGTTCGAGGTTAACAAAAACATTCAGTACTTC.

The chain carries TRBV6-5 and TRBJ1-3, with D uncertain. Trimming removed 5 bases at V and 0 bases at J, with 8 bases between. Germline V CDR1 and CDR2: MNHEY, SVGAGI. There are 14 residues in the CDR3. The CDR3 sequence: CASSIFHSGNTIYF. The CDR3 DNA reads as TGTGCCAGCAGTATCTTCCACTCTGGAAACACCATATATTTT.

This chain connects TRBV11-2 to TRBJ1-1; D gene uncertain. The CDR3 covers 14 residues. Trimming left V 2 bases short and J 0 bases short, with 7 bases between. Germline lookup yields CDR1 SGHAT and CDR2 FQNNGV. The CDR3 DNA is TGTGCCAGCAGCTTACCAGGAATGAACACTGAAGCTTTCTTT. Protein product: CASSLPGMNTEAFF. The entire variable domain, with the rest obtained from reference TRBV11-2 and TRBJ1-1, is as follows: EAGVAQSPRYKIIEKRQSVAFWCNPISGHATLYWYQQILGQGPKLLIQFQNNGVVDDSQLPKDRFSAERLKGVDSTLKIQPAKLEDSAVYLCASSLPGMNTEAFFGQGTRLTVV.

The chain uses TRBV5-6 and TRBJ2-2, with 7 bases matching TRBD1. Germline loops: CDR1 SGHDT, CDR2 YYEEEE. Trimming at V came to 4 bases and at J to 3 bases, leaving 6 bases not matched to a gene. CDR3 size: 15 residues. The CDR3 region is CASSGGQLDTGELFF. For the CDR3, the DNA is TGTGCCAGCAGCGGGGGACAGTTGGACACCGGGGAGCTGTTTTTT.

The V gene is TRBV9, the J gene TRBJ2-1; 11 nucleotides match TRBD2. Germline V CDR1 and CDR2: SGDLS, YYNGEE. Germline trimming cut 4 bases from V and 1 base from J; bases unmatched to any gene: 13. The CDR3 extends over 19 amino acids. The chain's CDR3 is CASSPRGSGGAGSYNEQFF. In DNA, the CDR3 is TGTGCCAGCAGCCCCAGAGGTAGCGGGGGGGCTGGGTCCTACAATGAGCAGTTCTTC.

This clone was seen once. The chain carries TRBV2 and TRBJ2-7; perhaps TRBD2 as D (6 bases). This CDR3 has 16 residues. Trimming stripped 1 base from V and 3 bases from J, with 16 bases between. Germline V gene sequence: CDR1 SNHLY, CDR2 FYNNEI. The CDR3 nucleotides are TGTGCCAGCAGTGAAGGCGGGGACGGTGCCCACTACGAGCAGTACTTC. Encoded protein: CASSEGGDGAHYEQYF.

This sequence joins TRBV18 and TRBJ2-3, with 13 bases that match TRBD2. The CDR3 covers 17 residues. The germline V gene has CDR1 KGHSH and CDR2 LQKENI. The V segment lost 8 bases and the J segment 0 bases; nucleotides outside the gene matches: 8. This chain's CDR3 is CASTGTSGEESTDTQYF. DNA of the CDR3: TGTGCCAGCACCGGGACTAGCGGGGAGGAGAGCACAGATACGCAGTATTTT.

CDR3: CASSFGPGRGYTF. CDR3 nucleotides: TGTGCCAGCAGCTTTGGGCCAGGCAGGGGCTACACCTTC. The rearrangement uses TRBV7-2 and TRBJ1-2, with D unclear. With 3 bases removed from V and 8 bases from J, the gap between germline ends came to 13 bases. CDR3 size: 13 residues. CDR1 is SGHTA, CDR2 FQGNSA, per germline.

The chain recombines TRBV5-6 with TRBJ2-1; no definite D call. CDR1 is SGHDT, CDR2 YYEEEE, per germline. Trimming took off 4 bases at V and 6 bases at J, with 8 bases between the two ends. The CDR3 runs 12 residues. The CDR3 loop is CASSAYFNEQFF. CDR3 coding DNA: TGTGCCAGCAGCGCCTACTTCAATGAGCAGTTCTTC.

V gene TRBV5-1 combines with J gene TRBJ2-5, with D perhaps assigned TRBD1 or TRBD2 (5 bases each). CDR3 length: 15 amino acids. CDR1 and CDR2 from the germline V gene are SGHRS and YFSETQ. Trimming took off 4 bases at V and 7 bases at J, with 20 bases between the two ends. The CDR3 loop reads CASSPGTSVVGTQYF. The DNA for the CDR3 is TGCGCCAGCAGCCCCGGGACGTCGGTCGTAGGGACCCAGTACTTC.

V is TRBV5-1 and J is TRBJ1-2; D is possibly TRBD1 (5 bases). Germline lookup yields CDR1 SGHRS and CDR2 YFSETQ. Trimming shortened V by 3 bases and J by 8 bases, and 17 bases separated the two germline ends. The CDR3 loop spans 14 amino acids. CDR3 DNA: TGCGCCAGCAGCTCGGGACCCGGGTCCTGGGGCTACACCTTC. Its translation is CASSSGPGSWGYTF.

This chain uses TRBV25-1 with TRBJ2-7; 7 bases fit TRBD1. V dropped 2 bases and J dropped 1; count of bases not matched to a gene: 5. The germline V gene has CDR1 MGHDK and CDR2 SYGVNS. The CDR3 runs to 15 residues. CDR3 coding DNA: TGTGCCAGCAGTGAAGGACAGGTCCCTTCCTACGAGCAGTACTTC. As protein: CASSEGQVPSYEQYF.

Notes on this clone: Compared with germline, one end of the junction differs, possibly owing to a read error. The chain combines TRBV6-5 with TRBJ2-2; 7 bases line up with TRBD1. Per the germline V gene, CDR1 is MNHEY and CDR2 is SVGAGI. The CDR3 is 14 residues long. The CDR3 nucleotides are TGTGCCAGCTTACGACAGGGTAACATCGGGGAGCTGTTTTTT. This encodes CASLRQGNIGELFF.

The chain carries TRBV7-9 and TRBJ1-3; no definite D call. V lost 4 bases and J lost 5, with 12 bases in between. This CDR3 region has 14 residues. CDR1 and CDR2 from the germline V gene are SEHNR and FQNEAQ (reference sequence). CDR3 protein: CASSSGEFRNTIYF. DNA of the CDR3: TGTGCCAGCAGCTCAGGAGAGTTCAGAAACACCATATATTTT. The variable domain in full, completed from reference TRBV7-9 and TRBJ1-3, reads DTGVSQNPRHKITKRGQNVTFRCDPISEHNRLYWYRQTLGQGPEFLTYFQNEAQLEKSRLLSDRFSAERPKGSFSTLEIQRTEQGDSAMYLCASSSGEFRNTIYFGEGSWLTVV.

V is TRBV6-5 and J is TRBJ2-3; D remains ambiguous. The CDR3 is 15 residues long. The V and J ends lost 0 bases and 1 base respectively, with 8 bases between them. Germline CDR1 and CDR2: MNHEY and SVGAGI. CDR3 sequence (DNA): TGTGCCAGCAGTTACTCCGACTCCCGCACAGATACGCAGTATTTT. It specifies CASSYSDSRTDTQYF.

The chain recombines TRBV2 with TRBJ1-2; TRBD1 matches at 7 bases. CDR1 is SNHLY and CDR2 is FYNNEI in the germline V gene. The CDR3 sequence is 16 residues long. V gave up 6 bases and J gave up 0 bases; unmatched junction bases: 10. The CDR3 region is CASRFNSGTANYGYTF. Here the CDR3 DNA reads TGTGCCAGCAGATTTAACTCCGGGACAGCTAACTATGGCTACACCTTC. The complete variable domain, with remaining parts taken from reference TRBV2 and TRBJ1-2, reads EPEVTQTPSHQVTQMGQEVILRCVPISNHLYFYWYRQILGQKVEFLVSFYNNEISEKSEIFDDQFSVERPDGSNFTLKIRSTKLEDSAMYFCASRFNSGTANYGYTFGSGTRLTVV.

The table lists this clone with a count of one. V and J are TRBV7-2 and TRBJ2-2, with no clear D. The CDR3 length is 16 residues. CDR1 and CDR2 from the germline V gene are SGHTA and FQGNSA. The ends were cut back, 1 base at V and 1 base at J, with 10 bases in the middle. The CDR3 sequence is CASSLVLPGNTGELFF. The CDR3 coding sequence is TGTGCCAGCAGCTTAGTACTGCCGGGGAACACCGGGGAGCTGTTTTTT.

V is TRBV28 and J is TRBJ1-2; no reliable D call. This CDR3 comprises 13 residues. Trimming left V 5 bases short and J 8 bases short, with 15 bases between. Germline V gene sequence: CDR1 MDHEN, CDR2 SYDVKM. The CDR3 DNA follows: TGTGCCAGCAGTCAAGACACGGCGGGCGGCTACACCTTC. It yields the protein CASSQDTAGGYTF.

CDR3 loop: CASIRGGQDTGELFF. Written as DNA, the CDR3 is TGTGCCAGCATTCGGGGGGGCCAGGACACCGGGGAGCTGTTTTTT. The chain links TRBV6-1 to TRBJ2-2; 8 nucleotides line up with TRBD2. CDR3 length equals 15 residues. V lost 7 bases to trimming and J lost 3 bases; unmatched junction nucleotides: 7. Germline V gives CDR1 MNHNS, CDR2 SASEGT.

This clone was seen a single time. V and J are TRBV7-6 and TRBJ2-7; TRBD2 agrees at 7 bases. In germline, CDR1 is SGHVS, CDR2 FNYEAQ. This CDR3 has 12 amino acids. The ends lost 5 bases at V and 5 bases at J; junction bases unmatched: 3. CDR3 nucleotide sequence: TGTGCCAGCAGCGCTGCGGGGGACGAGCAGTACTTC. This gives the protein CASSAAGDEQYF.

This chain uses TRBV4-2 with TRBJ1-4, with TRBD1 matching over 9 bases. The trim removed 4 bases at V and 4 bases at J, leaving 10 bases unmatched. CDR3 length: 17 residues. Germline loops: CDR1 LGHNA, CDR2 YNFKEQ. The CDR3 reads CASSRPWGQGNNEKLFF. CDR3 nucleotides: TGTGCCAGCAGCCGTCCTTGGGGACAGGGAAATAATGAAAAACTGTTTTTT.

V and J are TRBV5-4 and TRBJ2-2; the match to TRBD2 covers 9 bases. Per the germline V gene, CDR1 is SGHNT and CDR2 is YYREEE (reference sequence). This CDR3 is built from 17 residues. The J segment lost 4 bases and the V segment lost 2 bases, leaving 9 bases of the junction unmatched. The CDR3 reads CASSLNFLAGSTGELFF. Here the CDR3 DNA reads TGTGCCAGCAGCTTAAATTTTCTAGCGGGATCCACCGGGGAGCTGTTTTTT.

This chain connects TRBV25-1 to TRBJ2-2; no firm D call. V was trimmed by 0 bases and J by 7 bases, leaving 6 bases between them. CDR1 and CDR2 (germline): MGHDK, SYGVNS. CDR3 length equals 13 residues. CDR3 DNA sequence: TGTGCCAGCAGTGAATATATGGGCGGGGAGCTGTTTTTT. Its translation: CASSEYMGGELFF.

This clone was detected only a few times. The chain links TRBV9 to TRBJ1-2; D remains unclear. The CDR3 has 12 amino acids. Trimming removed 3 bases at V and 7 bases at J, with 10 bases between. The germline gives CDR1 SGDLS, CDR2 YYNGEE. The CDR3, as DNA: TGTGCCAGCAGCGCCGTGACTTCTGGCTACACCTTC. Translated: CASSAVTSGYTF.

This rearrangement joins TRBV5-1 to TRBJ2-7; maybe TRBD2 (6 bases). The germline V gene encodes CDR1 SGHRS and CDR2 YFSETQ. The CDR3 contains 15 residues. Trimming left V 5 bases short and J 3 bases short, with 18 bases between. The DNA for the CDR3 is TGCGCCAGCAGACCGACCGGGGGAGTAAACTACGAGCAGTACTTC. Translating it yields CASRPTGGVNYEQYF.

The chain joins TRBV7-8 to TRBJ1-4, with a weak D call TRBD1 (5 bases). The ends were cut back, 10 bases at V and 10 bases at J, with 13 bases in the middle. The CDR3 runs 11 residues. Germline CDR1 SGHVS, CDR2 FQNEAQ. The CDR3 loop reads CAILSGGKLFF. Written as DNA, the CDR3 is TGTGCCATCCTAAGCGGGGGAAAACTGTTTTTT. Full variable domain (rest looked up from reference TRBV7-8 and TRBJ1-4): GAGVSQSPRYKVAKRGQDVALRCDPISGHVSLFWYQQALGQGPEFLTYFQNEAQLDKSGLPSDRFFAERPEGSVSTLKIQRTQQEDSAVYLCAILSGGKLFFGSGTQLSVL.

This sequence joins TRBV6-1 and TRBJ1-5, with 7 bases fitting TRBD1. CDR3 size: 18 residues. CDR1 MNHNS and CDR2 SASEGT come from the germline V gene. V dropped 0 bases and J dropped 7; count of bases not matched to a gene: 15. For the CDR3, the DNA is TGTGCCAGCAGTGAAGCGACCGGGGGGAAGGGGGCACGGCAGCCCCAGCATTTT. This translates into CASSEATGGKGARQPQHF.

This rearrangement joins TRBV4-2 to TRBJ1-5; 8 nucleotides match TRBD1. Germline trimming cut 4 bases from V and 1 base from J; bases unmatched to any gene: 9. The CDR3 has 17 residues. Germline loops: CDR1 LGHNA, CDR2 YNFKEQ. The CDR3 DNA sequence: TGTGCCAGCAGCCGAATTGACGGACAGGGCAGCAATCAGCCCCAGCATTTT. Its protein product is CASSRIDGQGSNQPQHF.

This chain links TRBV27 with TRBJ2-6; D may be TRBD1 (6 bases). V was shortened by 6 bases and J by 0 bases, with 6 bases between the two germline ends. Looked up from germline, CDR1 is MNHEY and CDR2 is SMNVEV (reference sequence). CDR3 size: 14 residues. The DNA for the CDR3 is TGTGCCAGCAGACAGGGCTCTGGGGCCAACGTCCTGACTTTC. Its translation is CASRQGSGANVLTF.

This clone was counted once. J is TRBJ2-1 and V is TRBV7-8, with D perhaps given as TRBD1 or TRBD2 (5 bases each). The CDR3 spans 13 residues. Germline V lookup: CDR1 SGHVS, CDR2 FQNEAQ. V lost 5 bases and J lost 10, with 15 bases in between. The CDR3 reads CASSTGPGKEQFF. CDR3 DNA sequence: TGTGCCAGCAGCACGGGACCCGGGAAGGAGCAGTTCTTC. The full variable domain, in which reference TRBV7-8 and TRBJ2-1 provide the parts outside the CDR3, is GAGVSQSPRYKVAKRGQDVALRCDPISGHVSLFWYQQALGQGPEFLTYFQNEAQLDKSGLPSDRFFAERPEGSVSTLKIQRTQQEDSAVYLCASSTGPGKEQFFGPGTRLTVL.